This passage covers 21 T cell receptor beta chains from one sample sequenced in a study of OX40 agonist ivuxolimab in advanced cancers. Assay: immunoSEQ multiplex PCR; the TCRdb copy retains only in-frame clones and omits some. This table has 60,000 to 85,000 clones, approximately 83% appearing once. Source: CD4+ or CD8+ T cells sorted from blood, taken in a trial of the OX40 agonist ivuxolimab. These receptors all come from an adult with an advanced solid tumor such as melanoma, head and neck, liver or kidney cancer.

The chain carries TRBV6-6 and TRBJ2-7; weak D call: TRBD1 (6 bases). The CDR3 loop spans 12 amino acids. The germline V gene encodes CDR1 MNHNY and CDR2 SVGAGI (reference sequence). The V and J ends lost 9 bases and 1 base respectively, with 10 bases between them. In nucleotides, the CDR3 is TGTGCCAGTACAGGGTGGTCCTACGAGCAGTACTTC. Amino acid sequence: CASTGWSYEQYF.

CDR3 in amino acids: CSVGQSNQPQHF. CDR3 sequence (DNA): TGCAGCGTGGGACAGAGCAATCAGCCCCAGCATTTT. The chain recombines TRBV29-1 with TRBJ1-5; the match to TRBD1 covers 7 bases. The CDR3 is made up of 12 amino acids. Germline values: CDR1 SQVTM, CDR2 ANQGSEA. The J segment lost 1 base and the V segment lost 6 bases, leaving 0 bases of the junction unmatched.

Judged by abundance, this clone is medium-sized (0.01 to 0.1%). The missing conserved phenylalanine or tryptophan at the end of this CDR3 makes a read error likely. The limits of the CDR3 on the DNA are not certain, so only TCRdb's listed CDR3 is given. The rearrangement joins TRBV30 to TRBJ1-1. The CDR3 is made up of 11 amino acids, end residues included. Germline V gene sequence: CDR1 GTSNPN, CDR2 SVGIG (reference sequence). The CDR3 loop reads CAWSGLHAPSL.

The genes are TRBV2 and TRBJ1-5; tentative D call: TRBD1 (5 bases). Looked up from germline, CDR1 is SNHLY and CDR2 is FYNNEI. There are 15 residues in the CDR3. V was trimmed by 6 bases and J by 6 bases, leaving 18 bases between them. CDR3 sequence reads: CASRLRDSASQPQHF. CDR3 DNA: TGTGCCAGCAGACTCCGGGACTCCGCCAGTCAGCCCCAGCATTTT.

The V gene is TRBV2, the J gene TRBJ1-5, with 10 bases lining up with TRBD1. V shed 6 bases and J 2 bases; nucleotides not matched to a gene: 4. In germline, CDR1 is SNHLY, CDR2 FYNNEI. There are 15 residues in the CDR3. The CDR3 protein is CASRGDRGGNQPQHF. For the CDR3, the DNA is TGTGCCAGCAGGGGGGACAGGGGCGGCAATCAGCCCCAGCATTTT. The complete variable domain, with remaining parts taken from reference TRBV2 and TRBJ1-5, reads EPEVTQTPSHQVTQMGQEVILRCVPISNHLYFYWYRQILGQKVEFLVSFYNNEISEKSEIFDDQFSVERPDGSNFTLKIRSTKLEDSAMYFCASRGDRGGNQPQHFGDGTRLSIL.

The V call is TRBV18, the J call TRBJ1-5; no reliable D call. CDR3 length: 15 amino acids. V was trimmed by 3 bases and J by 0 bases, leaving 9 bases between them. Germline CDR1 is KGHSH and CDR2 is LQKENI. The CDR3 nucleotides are TGTGCCAGCTCACCGGGAGGGAATAGCAATCAGCCCCAGCATTTT. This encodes CASSPGGNSNQPQHF. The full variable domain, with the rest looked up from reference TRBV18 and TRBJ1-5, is NAGVMQNPRHLVRRRGQEARLRCSPMKGHSHVYWYRQLPEEGLKFMVYLQKENIIDESGMPKERFSAEFPKEGPSILRIQQVVRGDSAAYFCASSPGGNSNQPQHFGDGTRLSIL.

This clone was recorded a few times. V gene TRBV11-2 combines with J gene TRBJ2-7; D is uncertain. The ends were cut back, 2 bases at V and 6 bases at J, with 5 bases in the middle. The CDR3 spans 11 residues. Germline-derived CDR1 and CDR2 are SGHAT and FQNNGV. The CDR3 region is CASSLNGEQYF. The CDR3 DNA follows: TGTGCCAGCAGCTTAAACGGCGAGCAGTACTTC.

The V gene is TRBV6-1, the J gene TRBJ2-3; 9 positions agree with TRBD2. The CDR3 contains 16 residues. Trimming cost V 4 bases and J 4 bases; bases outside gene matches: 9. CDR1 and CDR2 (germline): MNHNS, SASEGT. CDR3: CASSASNGGGADTQYF. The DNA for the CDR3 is TGTGCCAGCAGTGCTTCAAATGGCGGGGGGGCAGATACGCAGTATTTT.

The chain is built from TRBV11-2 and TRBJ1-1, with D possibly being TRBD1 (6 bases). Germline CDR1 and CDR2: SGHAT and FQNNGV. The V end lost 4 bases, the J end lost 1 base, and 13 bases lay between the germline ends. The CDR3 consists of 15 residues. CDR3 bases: TGTGCCAGCAGCTCCCGGGGGGGGCCGAACACTGAAGCTTTCTTT. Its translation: CASSSRGGPNTEAFF. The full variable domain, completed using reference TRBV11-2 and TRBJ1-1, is EAGVAQSPRYKIIEKRQSVAFWCNPISGHATLYWYQQILGQGPKLLIQFQNNGVVDDSQLPKDRFSAERLKGVDSTLKIQPAKLEDSAVYLCASSSRGGPNTEAFFGQGTRLTVV.

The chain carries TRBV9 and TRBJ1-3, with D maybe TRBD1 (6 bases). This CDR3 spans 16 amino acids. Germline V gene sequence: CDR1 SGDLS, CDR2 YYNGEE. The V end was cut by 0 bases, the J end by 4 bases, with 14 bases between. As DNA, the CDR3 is TGTGCCAGCAGCGTAGAGCTACAGGGAAGAGGAAACACCATATATTTT. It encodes CASSVELQGRGNTIYF.

CDR3 in amino acids: CASSLRAAFNYGYTF. DNA of the CDR3: TGTGCCAGCAGTTTGAGGGCAGCTTTTAACTATGGCTACACCTTC. The chain recombines TRBV27 with TRBJ1-2; D not resolved. There are 15 residues in the CDR3. Germline assignment: CDR1 MNHEY and CDR2 SMNVEV (reference sequence). V was pared by 3 bases and J by 1 base, with 12 bases between.

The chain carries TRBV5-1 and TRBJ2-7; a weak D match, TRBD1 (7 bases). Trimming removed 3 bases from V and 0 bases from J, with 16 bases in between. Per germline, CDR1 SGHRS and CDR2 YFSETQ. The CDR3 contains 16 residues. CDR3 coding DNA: TGCGCCAGCAGCTCCTACAGGGGAGGTCACTCCTACGAGCAGTACTTC. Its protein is CASSSYRGGHSYEQYF. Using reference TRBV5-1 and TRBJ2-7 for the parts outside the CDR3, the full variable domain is KAGVTQTPRYLIKTRGQQVTLSCSPISGHRSVSWYQQTPGQGLQFLFEYFSETQRNKGNFPGRFSGRQFSNSRSEMNVSTLELGDSALYLCASSSYRGGHSYEQYFGPGTRLTVT.

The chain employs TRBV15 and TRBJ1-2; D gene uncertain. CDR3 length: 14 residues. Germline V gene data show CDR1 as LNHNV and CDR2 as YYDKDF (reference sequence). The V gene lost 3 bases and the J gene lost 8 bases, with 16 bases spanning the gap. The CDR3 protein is CATSSPTQTYGYTF. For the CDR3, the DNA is TGTGCCACCAGCAGCCCCACACAGACCTACGGCTACACCTTC. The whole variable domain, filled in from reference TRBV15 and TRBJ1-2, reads DAMVIQNPRYQVTQFGKPVTLSCSQTLNHNVMYWYQQKSSQAPKLLFHYYDKDFNNEADTPDNFQSRRPNTSFCFLDIRSPGLGDTAMYLCATSSPTQTYGYTFGSGTRLTVV.

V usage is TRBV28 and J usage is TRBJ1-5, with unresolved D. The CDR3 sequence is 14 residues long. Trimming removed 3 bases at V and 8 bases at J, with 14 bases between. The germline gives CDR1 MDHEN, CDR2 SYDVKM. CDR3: CASSFETGSKPQHF. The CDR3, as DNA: TGTGCCAGCAGTTTCGAGACGGGTTCGAAGCCCCAGCATTTT.

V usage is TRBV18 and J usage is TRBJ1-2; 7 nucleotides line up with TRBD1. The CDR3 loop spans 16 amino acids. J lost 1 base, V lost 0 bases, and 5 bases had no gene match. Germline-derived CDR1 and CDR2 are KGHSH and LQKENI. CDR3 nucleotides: TGTGCCAGCTCACCACCGAAGGGGGCGAGTAACTATGGCTACACCTTC. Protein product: CASSPPKGASNYGYTF.

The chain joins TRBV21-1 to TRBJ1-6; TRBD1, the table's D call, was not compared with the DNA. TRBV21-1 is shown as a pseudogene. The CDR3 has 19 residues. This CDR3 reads CASSNPSSTGSSYNSPLHF. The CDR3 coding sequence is TGTGCCAGCAGCAATCCCTCGTCGACAGGGAGCTCCTATAATTCACCCCTCCACTTT.

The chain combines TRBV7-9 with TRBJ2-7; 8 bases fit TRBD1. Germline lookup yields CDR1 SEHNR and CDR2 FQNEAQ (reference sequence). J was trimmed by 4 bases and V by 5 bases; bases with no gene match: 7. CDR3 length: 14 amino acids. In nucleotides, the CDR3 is TGTGCCAGCAGCGTCGGACAGGGACAATACGAGCAGTACTTC. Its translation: CASSVGQGQYEQYF.

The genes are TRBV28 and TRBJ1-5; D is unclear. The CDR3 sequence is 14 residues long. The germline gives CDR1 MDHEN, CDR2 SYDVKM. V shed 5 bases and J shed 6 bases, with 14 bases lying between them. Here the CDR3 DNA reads TGTGCCAGCAGTGTGTGGGGAGACCGTCAGCCCCAGCATTTT. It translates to CASSVWGDRQPQHF.

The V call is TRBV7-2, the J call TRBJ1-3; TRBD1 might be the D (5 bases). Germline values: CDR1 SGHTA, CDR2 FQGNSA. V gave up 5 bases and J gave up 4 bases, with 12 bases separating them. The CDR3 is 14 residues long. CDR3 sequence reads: CASSPRQRGNTIYF. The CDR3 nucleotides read TGTGCCAGCAGCCCCAGACAGAGGGGAAACACCATATATTTT.

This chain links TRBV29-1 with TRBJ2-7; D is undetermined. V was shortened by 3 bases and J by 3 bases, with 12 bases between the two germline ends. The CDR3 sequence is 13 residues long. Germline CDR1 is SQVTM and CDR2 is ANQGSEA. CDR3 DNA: TGCAGCGTTGAGAGTAACAGTAACTACGAGCAGTACTTC. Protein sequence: CSVESNSNYEQYF.

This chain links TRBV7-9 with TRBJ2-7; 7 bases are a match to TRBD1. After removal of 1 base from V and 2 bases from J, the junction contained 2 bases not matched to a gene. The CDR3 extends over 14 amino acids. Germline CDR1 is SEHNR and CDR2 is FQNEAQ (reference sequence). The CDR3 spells CASSLEQGTYEQYF. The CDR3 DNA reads TGTGCCAGCAGCTTAGAACAGGGGACCTACGAGCAGTACTTC.